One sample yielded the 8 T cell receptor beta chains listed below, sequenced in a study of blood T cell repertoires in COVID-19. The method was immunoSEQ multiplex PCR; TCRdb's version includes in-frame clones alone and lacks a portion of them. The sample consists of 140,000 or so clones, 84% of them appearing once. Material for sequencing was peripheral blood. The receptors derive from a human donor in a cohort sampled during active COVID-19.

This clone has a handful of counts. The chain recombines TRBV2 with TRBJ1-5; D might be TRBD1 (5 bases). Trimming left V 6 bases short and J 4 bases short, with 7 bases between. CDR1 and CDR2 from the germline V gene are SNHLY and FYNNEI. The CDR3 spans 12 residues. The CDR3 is CASRDTNQPQHF. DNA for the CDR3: TGTGCCAGCAGGGACACAAATCAGCCCCAGCATTTT.

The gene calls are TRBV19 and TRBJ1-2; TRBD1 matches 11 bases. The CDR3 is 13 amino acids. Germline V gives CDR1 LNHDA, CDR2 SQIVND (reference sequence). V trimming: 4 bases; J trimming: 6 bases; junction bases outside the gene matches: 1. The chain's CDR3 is CASSKGQGDGYTF. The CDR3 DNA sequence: TGTGCCAGTAGTAAGGGACAGGGGGATGGCTACACCTTC.

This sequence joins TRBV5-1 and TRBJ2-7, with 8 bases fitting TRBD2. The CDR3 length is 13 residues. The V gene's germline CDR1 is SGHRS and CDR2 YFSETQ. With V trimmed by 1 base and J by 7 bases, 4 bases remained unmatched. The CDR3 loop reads CASSLRGGREQYF. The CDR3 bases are TGCGCCAGCAGCTTGCGGGGGGGCCGAGAGCAGTACTTC.

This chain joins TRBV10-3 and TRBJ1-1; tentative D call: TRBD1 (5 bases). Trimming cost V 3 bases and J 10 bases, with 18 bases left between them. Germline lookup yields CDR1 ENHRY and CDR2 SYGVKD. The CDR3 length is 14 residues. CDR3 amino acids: CAISDAKDRGVAFF. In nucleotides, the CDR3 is TGTGCCATCAGTGATGCTAAAGATCGGGGGGTAGCTTTCTTT.

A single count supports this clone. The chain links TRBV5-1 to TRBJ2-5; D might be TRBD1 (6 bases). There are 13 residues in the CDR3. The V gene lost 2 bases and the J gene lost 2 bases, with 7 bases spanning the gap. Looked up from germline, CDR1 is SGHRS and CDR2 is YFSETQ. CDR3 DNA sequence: TGCGCCAGCAGCTTTGACAGGCAAGAGACCCAGTACTTC. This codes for CASSFDRQETQYF.

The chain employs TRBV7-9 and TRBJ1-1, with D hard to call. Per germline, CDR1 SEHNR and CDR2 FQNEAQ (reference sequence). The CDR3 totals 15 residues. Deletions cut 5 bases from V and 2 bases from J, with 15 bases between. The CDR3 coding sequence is TGTGCCAGCAGCATGGCAATCGGAGGTAACACTGAAGCTTTCTTT. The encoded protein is CASSMAIGGNTEAFF.

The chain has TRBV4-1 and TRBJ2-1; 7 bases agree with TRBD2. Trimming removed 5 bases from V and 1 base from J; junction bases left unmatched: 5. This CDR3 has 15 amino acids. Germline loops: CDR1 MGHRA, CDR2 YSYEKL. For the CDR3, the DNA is TGCGCCAGCAGCACCCTAGCGGTTTCCTACAATGAGCAGTTCTTC. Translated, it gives CASSTLAVSYNEQFF.

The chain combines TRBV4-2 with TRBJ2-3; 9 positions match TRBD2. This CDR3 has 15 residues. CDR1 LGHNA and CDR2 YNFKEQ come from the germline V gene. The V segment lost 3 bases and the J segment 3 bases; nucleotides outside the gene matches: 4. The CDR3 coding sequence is TGTGCCAGCAGCCAGCGGACTAGCGAGACAGATACGCAGTATTTT. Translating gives CASSQRTSETDTQYF.